These 30 T cell receptor beta chains came from one sample sequenced in a study of blood T cell repertoires in COVID-19 (dated by TCRdb to 2019 to 2021). Libraries were prepared through the immunoSEQ multiplex PCR assay. This is the immuneACCESS table as TCRdb keeps it, with only in-frame sequences that have V and J called. A part of the clones is gone; compared with another copy, unresolved V genes explain less than half, and the rest is unexplained. The sample contains 200,000 to 250,000 clones, approximately 90% of them found a single time. The ten largest account for approximately 10% of the sample. The sample consisted of PBMCs or T cells enriched from blood (not recorded which). The receptors originated from a man younger than 45 who had recovered from COVID-19.

This chain connects TRBV27 to TRBJ1-1, with 9 bases aligning to TRBD1. Germline assignment: CDR1 MNHEY and CDR2 SMNVEV (reference sequence). After removal of 6 bases from V and 1 base from J, the junction contained 9 bases not matched to a gene. CDR3 length: 16 residues. CDR3 nucleotide sequence: TGTGCCAGCAGGGTTCGACAGGGGGTTAAGAACACTGAAGCTTTCTTT. Protein sequence: CASRVRQGVKNTEAFF.

The rearrangement joins TRBV28 to TRBJ1-5; D might be TRBD1 (5 bases). The CDR3 loop spans 16 amino acids. Germline assignment: CDR1 MDHEN and CDR2 SYDVKM. V was trimmed by 6 bases and J by 4 bases, leaving 19 bases between them. As DNA, the CDR3 is TGTGCCAGCAGCTCCCCCGGGGGAGGGAGGAATCAGCCCCAGCATTTT. Translation gives CASSSPGGGRNQPQHF.

As to this clone: One end of the junction is discordant with germline, which a read error may explain. The V call is TRBV6-5, the J call TRBJ1-1; D is uncertain. CDR3 size: 16 residues. CDR1 and CDR2 from the germline V gene are MNHEY and SVGAGI. The chain's CDR3 is CASSHSPLVRNTEAFF. The CDR3 nucleotides read TGTGCCAGCAGTCACTCCCCACTCGTGCGGAACACTGAAGCTTTCTTT.

This clone was seen only once. This sequence joins TRBV4-2 and TRBJ1-3; D possibly corresponds to TRBD1 (5 bases). The germline CDR1 and CDR2 sequences are LGHNA and YNFKEQ. Trimming pared 1 base from V and 3 bases from J, leaving 7 bases between. This CDR3 has 14 residues. CDR3 in DNA: TGTGCCAGCAGCCAAGTCACAGGTGGAAACACCATATATTTT. Translated, it gives CASSQVTGGNTIYF.

This sequence joins TRBV6-2 or TRBV6-3 and TRBJ2-3, with D perhaps TRBD2 (5 bases). The germline gives CDR1 MNHEY, CDR2 SVGEGT. The CDR3 extends over 13 amino acids. V dropped 5 bases and J dropped 6 bases, with 12 bases sitting between them. Written as DNA, the CDR3 is TGTGCCAGCAGTAATACTAGAGGTGATACGCAGTATTTT. This gives the protein CASSNTRGDTQYF.

This clone was detected a few times. The V call is TRBV18, the J call TRBJ1-2, with 10 bases aligning to TRBD1. V was clipped by 4 bases and J by 0 bases; unmatched bases: 2. CDR1 and CDR2 (germline): KGHSH, LQKENI. The CDR3 extends over 15 amino acids. This CDR3 is CASSRGTGANYGYTF. CDR3 sequence (DNA): TGTGCCAGCTCACGGGGGACAGGGGCTAACTATGGCTACACCTTC. Together with reference TRBV18 and TRBJ1-2, the CDR3 gives the full variable domain: NAGVMQNPRHLVRRRGQEARLRCSPMKGHSHVYWYRQLPEEGLKFMVYLQKENIIDESGMPKERFSAEFPKEGPSILRIQQVVRGDSAAYFCASSRGTGANYGYTFGSGTRLTVV.

The rearrangement joins TRBV9 to TRBJ2-2; D may be TRBD2 (6 bases). V was shortened by 0 bases and J by 4 bases, with 16 bases between the two germline ends. CDR1 and CDR2 from the germline V gene are SGDLS and YYNGEE. The CDR3 is 17 amino acids. Here the CDR3 DNA reads TGTGCCAGCAGCGTAGGATATTCGGGAGCCTCCACCGGGGAGCTGTTTTTT. Amino acid sequence: CASSVGYSGASTGELFF.

The rearrangement joins TRBV10-2 to TRBJ2-7; 11 nucleotides agree with TRBD2. Germline CDR1 is WSHSY and CDR2 is SAAADI. The CDR3 has 15 residues. Losses at the gene ends were 10 bases for V and 4 bases for J; bases not matched to a gene: 12. This chain's CDR3 is CATLTLTSGMYEQYF. Written as DNA, the CDR3 is TGCGCCACATTAACTTTGACTAGCGGGATGTACGAGCAGTACTTC.

The chain combines TRBV14 with TRBJ2-5; possible D gene TRBD1, 6 bases. The germline gives CDR1 SGHDN, CDR2 FVKESK. The CDR3 is made up of 15 amino acids. Trimming removed 1 base from V and 10 bases from J, with 19 bases in between. The CDR3 loop reads CASSQVAGAQGSQYF. CDR3 nucleotides: TGTGCCAGCAGCCAAGTTGCAGGGGCCCAAGGGAGCCAGTACTTC.

The gene calls are TRBV14 and TRBJ2-7; a possible D gene is TRBD1 (6 bases). Trimming stripped 4 bases from V and 3 bases from J, with 13 bases between. The V gene's germline CDR1 is SGHDN and CDR2 FVKESK. CDR3 length: 14 residues. CDR3 in DNA: TGTGCCAGCAGCCTACGACAGGATTTCTACGAGCAGTACTTC. Protein product: CASSLRQDFYEQYF.

The V and J genes are TRBV2 and TRBJ1-5, with D unresolved. Germline V CDR1 and CDR2: SNHLY, FYNNEI. The CDR3 is 12 residues long. V lost 8 bases and J 5 bases, leaving 10 bases between the germline ends. Here the CDR3 reads CASRRVDQPQHF. The CDR3 coding sequence is TGTGCCAGCCGGAGGGTGGATCAGCCCCAGCATTTT.

This sequence joins TRBV4-3 and TRBJ1-4; TRBD1 is a possible D gene (5 bases). CDR1 is LGHNA, CDR2 YSLEER, per germline. CDR3 length equals 17 residues. Trimming took off 4 bases at V and 8 bases at J, with 23 bases between the two ends. CDR3 nucleotide sequence: TGCGCCAGCAGCCCAGGGCGATTCAGGGAGGTGGGGGAAAAACTGTTTTTT. It specifies CASSPGRFREVGEKLFF.

The CDR3 sequence: CATKGTGWNETQYF. In DNA form, the CDR3 reads TGTGCCACCAAGGGTACGGGGTGGAATGAGACCCAGTACTTC. The chain employs TRBV21-1 and TRBJ2-5; the DNA was not used to check the table's D call, TRBD2. TRBV21-1 is labeled a pseudogene. CDR3 size: 14 residues.

The CDR3 DNA reads as TGTGCCAGCAGACTTCAGACAGGGCGGTTCACCTTC. Protein: CASRLQTGRFTF. The J gene is TRBJ1-2, the V gene TRBV6-5, with 7 nucleotides matching TRBD1. Looked up from germline, CDR1 is MNHEY and CDR2 is SVGAGI. Trimming cost V 6 bases and J 13 bases; bases outside gene matches: 11. CDR3 size: 12 residues.

The gene calls are TRBV11-1 and TRBJ1-1; 7 bases agree with TRBD1. J lost 5 bases, V lost 0 bases, and 12 bases had no gene match. The CDR3 loop spans 17 amino acids. Germline CDR1 is SGHAT and CDR2 is FQDESV (reference sequence). The CDR3 reads CASSLAGSAGGQTEAFF. CDR3 in DNA: TGTGCCAGCAGCTTAGCGGGCTCGGCAGGGGGTCAGACTGAAGCTTTCTTT.

The chain is built from TRBV25-1 and TRBJ1-1; TRBD1 might be the D (5 bases). CDR3 length equals 16 residues. V lost 3 bases and J lost 5, with 19 bases in between. The germline CDR1 and CDR2 sequences are MGHDK and SYGVNS. CDR3: CASSDPGIGAGTEAFF. The CDR3 coding sequence is TGTGCCAGCAGTGACCCGGGGATCGGGGCGGGAACTGAAGCTTTCTTT.

The J gene is TRBJ2-7, the V gene TRBV29-1, with a possible D match to TRBD1 (6 bases). CDR3 length: 13 amino acids. Germline CDR1 SQVTM, CDR2 ANQGSEA. Between the trimmed V and J ends, which lost 7 bases and 0 bases, there was a span of 13 bases. CDR3 DNA: TGCAGCGCGAGAGGACAGAGCTCCTACGAGCAGTACTTC. Its translation: CSARGQSSYEQYF.

In this sample, this clone turned up a few times. This chain links TRBV27 with TRBJ2-4; D possibly corresponds to TRBD1 (5 bases). The CDR3 loop spans 14 amino acids. V lost 4 bases to trimming and J lost 1 base, with 8 bases between them. Germline CDR1 and CDR2: MNHEY and SMNVEV (reference sequence). The CDR3 protein is CASSSGMAKNIQYF. For the CDR3, the DNA is TGTGCCAGCAGTTCAGGGATGGCCAAAAACATTCAGTACTTC.

The chain carries TRBV27 and TRBJ1-1; D gene unclear. V lost 6 bases, J lost 1 base, and 15 bases lay in between. Germline CDR1 and CDR2: MNHEY and SMNVEV (reference sequence). CDR3 length: 15 amino acids. The DNA of the CDR3 is TGTGCCAGCAGCTCCGGAGGGAGACCGAACACTGAAGCTTTCTTT. It translates to CASSSGGRPNTEAFF.

CDR3 sequence: CASSVTGGETGPSPSRTF. The CDR3 DNA follows: TGTGCCAGCAGCGTTACTGGGGGGGAAACCGGGCCCTCTCCCTCTAGGACCTTC. V and J are TRBV9 and TRBJ1-2, with a weak D call TRBD1 (5 bases). This CDR3 has 18 amino acids. CDR1 is SGDLS, CDR2 YYNGEE, per germline. Trimming cost V 2 bases and J 14 bases, with 34 bases left between them.

The chain carries TRBV5-5 and TRBJ1-4, with unresolved D. Trimming took off 7 bases at V and 5 bases at J, with 18 bases between the two ends. From germline, CDR1 is SGHKS and CDR2 YYEKEE (reference sequence). This CDR3 spans 15 amino acids. CDR3 in amino acids: CASSIGFSKNEKLFF. The CDR3 DNA follows: TGTGCCAGCTCGATAGGATTTAGCAAAAATGAAAAACTGTTTTTT. The whole variable domain, remainder taken from reference TRBV5-5 and TRBJ1-4, is DAGVTQSPTHLIKTRGQQVTLRCSPISGHKSVSWYQQVLGQGPQFIFQYYEKEERGRGNFPDRFSARQFPNYSSELNVNALLLGDSALYLCASSIGFSKNEKLFFGSGTQLSVL.

This rearrangement joins TRBV5-6 to TRBJ1-2; D may be TRBD1 (6 bases). The germline V gene has CDR1 SGHDT and CDR2 YYEEEE. Deletions cut 4 bases from V and 0 bases from J, with 13 bases between. This CDR3 has 15 residues. CDR3 nucleotides: TGTGCCAGCAGCCCGGTGGACAGAGCTAACTATGGCTACACCTTC. Its translation is CASSPVDRANYGYTF.

The CDR3 bases are TGCGCCAGCAGTGTGGGGGGTCGGAATTCACCCCTCCACTTT. Its protein is CASSVGGRNSPLHF. The chain is built from TRBV10-1 and TRBJ1-6, with TRBD1 as a possible D gene (5 bases). Per the germline V gene, CDR1 is WNHNN and CDR2 is SYGVQD (reference sequence). This CDR3 region has 14 residues. Trimming shortened V by 4 bases and J by 7 bases, and 11 bases separated the two germline ends.

V usage is TRBV11-2 and J usage is TRBJ2-3; 7 nucleotides line up with TRBD2. The CDR3 is made up of 17 amino acids. V lost 6 bases, J lost 3 bases, and 15 bases stayed unmatched. CDR1 is SGHAT, CDR2 FQNNGV, per germline. CDR3 sequence (DNA): TGTGCCAGCAGTCCTTTAGGGGCGGGAGCGGAAACAGATACGCAGTATTTT. This translates into CASSPLGAGAETDTQYF.

CDR3 bases: TGTGCCTCCCTTGGTAGCTCTGGAAACACCATATATTTT. It specifies CASLGSSGNTIYF. The rearrangement joins TRBV19 to TRBJ1-3; D is ambiguous. The CDR3 has 13 amino acids. CDR1 and CDR2 (germline): LNHDA, SQIVND (reference sequence). The V end was cut by 11 bases, the J end by 0 bases, with 11 bases between.

J is TRBJ1-1 and V is TRBV27; 8 nucleotides agree with TRBD1. V was clipped by 1 base and J by 5 bases; unmatched bases: 9. Germline V gene data show CDR1 as MNHEY and CDR2 as SMNVEV (reference sequence). The CDR3 is 16 residues long. CDR3 bases: TGTGCCAGCAGTTTATGGTCGCCGACAGGGGTTACTGAAGCTTTCTTT. Amino acid sequence: CASSLWSPTGVTEAFF.

The rearrangement joins TRBV10-3 to TRBJ1-4; the D gene is possibly TRBD1 (6 bases). Germline-derived CDR1 and CDR2 are ENHRY and SYGVKD. V was cut by 5 bases and J by 3 bases, with 10 bases left in between. There are 14 residues in the CDR3. CDR3 nucleotide sequence: TGTGCCATCAGTACAGGGTTGGCTAATGAAAAACTGTTTTTT. Its protein is CAISTGLANEKLFF.

The chain links TRBV11-2 to TRBJ2-6; 8 bases are shared with TRBD1. CDR1 SGHAT and CDR2 FQNNGV come from the germline V gene. The V gene end was trimmed by 1 base and the J gene end by 6 bases; junction bases not matched to a gene: 5. The CDR3 is 16 residues long. The CDR3 region is CASSLGSGGAANVLTF. The CDR3 coding sequence is TGTGCCAGCAGCTTAGGTTCAGGGGGCGCGGCCAACGTCCTGACTTTC.

This clone is a singleton in its sample. J is TRBJ2-2 and V is TRBV9; possible D gene TRBD2, 6 bases. CDR1 and CDR2 (germline): SGDLS, YYNGEE. The CDR3 has 15 residues. V gave up 0 bases and J gave up 7 bases, with 13 bases separating them. The chain's CDR3 is CASSVAGVRDGELFF. The CDR3 DNA is TGTGCCAGCAGCGTAGCGGGAGTCAGGGACGGGGAGCTGTTTTTT.

The J gene is TRBJ1-5, the V gene TRBV7-2, with no clear D. V lost 4 bases to trimming and J lost 2 bases, with 9 bases between them. There are 14 residues in the CDR3. Germline V gives CDR1 SGHTA, CDR2 FQGNSA. The CDR3 DNA reads as TGTGCCAGCAGCTCGATCGGTGGCAATCAGCCCCAGCATTTT. This translates into CASSSIGGNQPQHF.